Listed below are T cell receptor beta chains from one sample, sequenced in a study of CD8 T cells in Susac syndrome. TCRdb re-derived calls from the immunoSEQ multiplex PCR reads in MiXCR, one entry per CDR3 protein. The sample comprises roughly 190,000 distinct CDR3 sequences, around nine tenths of which are singletons, and 0.087% rests with the top ten. Input material: CD4+ T cells from PBMCs. The source of these receptors is a human donor with Susac syndrome. CDR3s include the opening cysteine and the closing phenylalanine or tryptophan. A D gene is named only where the DNA matches it firmly. Rows give clone size only sometimes, using once, few, many, or a class for an expanded clone.

v_gene: TRBV29-1; j_gene: TRBJ2-5; d_gene: NA; abundance: NA; CDR3aa: CSVEVWRVQGGRETQYF; CDR3nt: TGCAGCGTTGAAGTATGGAGGGTACAGGGTGGTAGGGAGACCCAGTACTTC
v_gene: TRBV30; j_gene: TRBJ1-1; d_gene: TRBD1; abundance: NA; CDR3aa: CAWSVLGGAAFF; CDR3nt: TGTGCCTGGAGTGTATTAGGGGGCGCAGCTTTCTTT
v_gene: TRBV24-1; j_gene: TRBJ2-1; d_gene: TRBD2; abundance: NA; CDR3aa: CATRDSGRPYNEQFF; CDR3nt: TGTGCCACCAGGGATAGCGGGAGGCCGTACAATGAGCAGTTCTTC
v_gene: TRBV6-2/TRBV6-3; j_gene: TRBJ1-2; d_gene: TRBD1; abundance: NA; CDR3aa: CASTDTGADRGYTF; CDR3nt: TGTGCCAGCACTGATACAGGGGCAGATCGTGGCTACACCTTC
v_gene: TRBV3-1; j_gene: TRBJ1-1; d_gene: NA; abundance: NA; CDR3aa: CASSQAGGNTEAFF; CDR3nt: TGTGCCAGCAGCCAAGCGGGAGGAAACACTGAAGCTTTCTTT
v_gene: TRBV30; j_gene: TRBJ1-5; d_gene: TRBD1; abundance: NA; CDR3aa: CAWSYRGLGQPQHF; CDR3nt: TGTGCCTGGAGTTACAGGGGTTTAGGGCAGCCCCAGCATTTT
v_gene: TRBV18; j_gene: TRBJ1-1; d_gene: NA; abundance: NA; CDR3aa: CASSLSTGNTEAFF; CDR3nt: TGTGCCAGCTCACTGAGTACAGGGAACACTGAAGCTTTCTTT
v_gene: TRBV4-1; j_gene: TRBJ2-6; d_gene: NA; abundance: NA; CDR3aa: CASSQVGSSGANVLTF; CDR3nt: TGCGCCAGCAGCCAAGTTGGGAGCTCTGGGGCCAACGTCCTGACTTTC
v_gene: TRBV12-3/TRBV12-4; j_gene: TRBJ2-5; d_gene: NA; abundance: NA; CDR3aa: CASSFSGSQETQYF; CDR3nt: TGTGCCAGCAGTTTTAGCGGATCACAAGAGACCCAGTACTTC
v_gene: TRBV4-1; j_gene: TRBJ2-7; d_gene: NA; abundance: NA; CDR3aa: CASSPGRTAYEQYF; CDR3nt: TGCGCCAGCAGCCCGGGCAGAACGGCCTACGAGCAGTACTTC
v_gene: TRBV20-1; j_gene: TRBJ2-5; d_gene: TRBD2; abundance: NA; CDR3aa: CSASLAGSRTQYF; CDR3nt: TGCAGTGCTAGCCTAGCGGGGTCCAGGACCCAGTACTTC
v_gene: TRBV3-1; j_gene: TRBJ2-5; d_gene: NA; abundance: NA; CDR3aa: CASSQRETQYF; CDR3nt: TGTGCCAGCAGCCAACGAGAGACCCAGTACTTC
v_gene: TRBV7-7; j_gene: TRBJ2-1; d_gene: NA; abundance: NA; CDR3aa: CASSLAEKGEQFF; CDR3nt: TGTGCTAGCAGCTTAGCAGAGAAAGGGGAGCAGTTCTTC
v_gene: TRBV5-1; j_gene: TRBJ1-2; d_gene: NA; abundance: once; CDR3aa: CASSSGSWTGSDGYTF; CDR3nt: TGCGCCAGCAGCTCGGGAAGCTGGACGGGGAGTGATGGCTACACCTTC
v_gene: TRBV20-1; j_gene: TRBJ2-1; d_gene: NA; abundance: once; CDR3aa: CSGPRIGNVEQFF; CDR3nt: TGCAGTGGGCCCCGGATCGGGAACGTTGAGCAGTTCTTC